This TCR beta chain was sequenced during a study of T cell clonality in common variable immunodeficiency. Findings and caveats of the study: Reportedly, TCR beta sequences from common variable immunodeficiency showed fewer deletions and N-nucleotide insertions. CVID subjects had higher TCRbeta clonality than healthy controls, most marked in about a third.

Germline CDR1 reads SGHTA; CDR2 reads FQGNSA. Trimming shortened V by 2 bases and J by 4 bases, and 8 bases separated the two germline ends. The CDR3 is 13 amino acids. On this clone: The target antigen is unknown. The read ends 3 residues early relative to the CDR3; the germline J gene fills the gap.

Most patients and controls had Caucasian heritage. All CVID subjects were on immunoglobulin replacement for at least one year. Control and CVID samples contributed equal amounts of genomic DNA. The data were produced by immunoSEQ multiplex PCR, yet TCRdb's version contains in-frame clones alone and is incomplete. Singletons are absent from the sample, which has 30,000 to 40,000 clones. This chain links TRBV7-2 with TRBJ1-2; D remains unclear. This clonotype was sampled from a human donor with common variable immunodeficiency. The sample consisted of peripheral blood mononuclear cells. The chain's CDR3 is CASSLRSSYGYTF. CDR3 DNA, as far as it was read: TGTGCCAGCAGCTTACGGTCGAGCTATGGC.